Shown below are 16 T cell receptor beta chains from a single sample sequenced in a study of blood T cell repertoires in COVID-19. Clones were read by immunoSEQ multiplex PCR, and TCRdb kept only the in-frame ones, dropping some. Seen here are 150,000 to 200,000 clones, roughly 87% observed once, and the top ten hold 0.95% to 1.5%. Sequenced input: PBMCs or T cells enriched from blood (not recorded which). The receptors stem from a human donor with acute COVID-19. The donor label of this sample is uncertain.

This clone has more than one count but fewer than ten. V gene TRBV19 combines with J gene TRBJ2-2, with D perhaps TRBD1 (5 bases). V lost 7 bases to trimming and J lost 0 bases, with 21 bases between them. The V gene's germline CDR1 is LNHDA and CDR2 SQIVND (reference sequence). The length of the CDR3 is 18 residues. CDR3 sequence reads: CASTPFGWGETNTGELFF. The CDR3 nucleotides are TGTGCCAGTACCCCCTTTGGGTGGGGCGAGACGAACACCGGGGAGCTGTTTTTT.

This chain joins TRBV2 and TRBJ1-3; 7 positions agree with TRBD1. CDR1 and CDR2 from the germline V gene are SNHLY and FYNNEI. Losses at the gene ends were 7 bases for V and 4 bases for J; bases not matched to a gene: 7. The CDR3 is 14 amino acids. CDR3 in amino acids: CASNDRARGNTIYF. In DNA form, the CDR3 reads TGTGCCAGCAACGACAGGGCTCGGGGAAACACCATATATTTT.

The J gene is TRBJ2-2, the V gene TRBV27; perhaps TRBD1 as D (6 bases). The ends were cut back, 2 bases at V and 7 bases at J, with 17 bases in the middle. CDR3 length equals 16 residues. CDR1 is MNHEY, CDR2 SMNVEV, per germline (reference sequence). The CDR3 DNA sequence: TGTGCCAGCAGTTTAAACCCAGGGGCGTATGGCGGGGAGCTGTTTTTT. It translates to CASSLNPGAYGGELFF.

The chain has TRBV4-2 and TRBJ2-1; D is undetermined. Germline V gene sequence: CDR1 LGHNA, CDR2 YNFKEQ. This CDR3 has 15 residues. The V gene lost 0 bases and the J gene lost 4 bases, with 10 bases spanning the gap. This CDR3 is CASSQDPHRYNEQFF. The DNA of the CDR3 is TGTGCCAGCAGCCAAGATCCCCACAGATACAATGAGCAGTTCTTC.

This sequence joins TRBV27 and TRBJ2-3; TRBD1 matches at 12 bases. CDR1 and CDR2 (germline): MNHEY, SMNVEV (reference sequence). The junction had 1 base not matched to a gene; V was cut back by 2 bases and J by 4 bases. This CDR3 contains 15 residues. The CDR3 loop reads CASSLGTGGPDTQYF. DNA for the CDR3: TGTGCCAGCAGTTTAGGGACAGGGGGCCCAGATACGCAGTATTTT.

The CDR3 sequence is CSASPGTGGTEQYF. CDR3 bases: TGCAGTGCTAGTCCCGGAACAGGGGGTACCGAGCAGTACTTC. The chain joins TRBV20-1 to TRBJ2-7; 8 bases match TRBD1. CDR3 length equals 14 residues. Unmatched junction bases numbered 10, after V lost 3 bases and J lost 6 bases. Germline loops: CDR1 DFQATT, CDR2 SNEGSKA (reference sequence).

V and J are TRBV4-1 and TRBJ1-2, with TRBD1 matching over 10 bases. Germline CDR1 is MGHRA and CDR2 is YSYEKL. The CDR3 loop spans 14 amino acids. Losses at the gene ends were 4 bases for V and 7 bases for J; bases not matched to a gene: 6. In DNA form, the CDR3 reads TGCGCCAGCAGCCCCGGGACAGGGGTGTCTGGCTACACCTTC. This codes for CASSPGTGVSGYTF.

V gene TRBV6-5 combines with J gene TRBJ1-6; a possible D gene is TRBD1 (5 bases). Germline lookup yields CDR1 MNHEY and CDR2 SVGAGI. Trimming cost V 6 bases and J 6 bases, with 15 bases left between them. CDR3 length: 15 amino acids. The CDR3 DNA reads as TGTGCCAGCAGGTCTGTAGGGGTGGGTAATTCACCCCTCCACTTT. Translated: CASRSVGVGNSPLHF.

The rearrangement links TRBV6-5 to TRBJ1-1; TRBD1 agrees at 8 bases. Germline loops: CDR1 MNHEY, CDR2 SVGAGI. Trimming at V came to 5 bases and at J to 2 bases, leaving 7 bases not matched to a gene. CDR3 length: 15 amino acids. As DNA, the CDR3 is TGTGCCAGCAGTACTGGGACAGGCCTTAACACTGAAGCTTTCTTT. The encoded protein is CASSTGTGLNTEAFF.

The chain has TRBV2 and TRBJ2-3; 8 bases are shared with TRBD1. J was trimmed by 6 bases and V by 4 bases; bases with no gene match: 9. The CDR3 spans 15 residues. CDR1 is SNHLY, CDR2 FYNNEI, per germline. CDR3 in amino acids: CASSASRGLLDTQYF. CDR3 nucleotides: TGTGCCAGCAGTGCGAGCAGGGGGCTGCTGGATACGCAGTATTTT. The full variable domain, rest sourced from reference TRBV2 and TRBJ2-3, is EPEVTQTPSHQVTQMGQEVILRCVPISNHLYFYWYRQILGQKVEFLVSFYNNEISEKSEIFDDQFSVERPDGSNFTLKIRSTKLEDSAMYFCASSASRGLLDTQYFGPGTRLTVL.

This sequence joins TRBV29-1 and TRBJ2-1, with D tentatively TRBD2 (5 bases). Trimming removed 4 bases from V and 8 bases from J, with 9 bases in between. Germline loops: CDR1 SQVTM, CDR2 ANQGSEA. The CDR3 runs to 11 residues. Here the CDR3 reads CSVAGVDEQFF. The CDR3 bases are TGCAGCGTTGCCGGGGTTGATGAGCAGTTCTTC.

This chain links TRBV4-1 with TRBJ2-7; TRBD2 is a possible D gene (6 bases). CDR1 MGHRA and CDR2 YSYEKL come from the germline V gene. The CDR3 runs to 13 residues. Trimming removed 0 bases from V and 5 bases from J, with 8 bases in between. The DNA of the CDR3 is TGCGCCAGCAGCCAAGAGTGGGGGGACGAGCAGTACTTC. Residues: CASSQEWGDEQYF.

The chain links TRBV7-2 to TRBJ2-1; tentative D call: TRBD2 (7 bases). Germline lookup yields CDR1 SGHTA and CDR2 FQGNSA. V was shortened by 3 bases and J by 6 bases, with 21 bases between the two germline ends. This CDR3 spans 17 amino acids. CDR3 DNA sequence: TGTGCCAGCAGCTTTTCGTCGGGGGCGGGGGCTTTCAATGAGCAGTTCTTC. It encodes CASSFSSGAGAFNEQFF.

The CDR3 region has the DNA TGTGCCAGCTCACCACGAGGGACTAGCTACGAGCAGTACTTC. It encodes CASSPRGTSYEQYF. This sequence joins TRBV18 and TRBJ2-7; 8 nucleotides agree with TRBD2. In germline, CDR1 is KGHSH, CDR2 LQKENI. The V and J ends lost 1 base and 3 bases, in that order; junction bases with no gene match: 2. The CDR3 consists of 14 residues.

This sequence joins TRBV27 and TRBJ2-1; 9 bases are shared with TRBD2. Germline CDR1 MNHEY, CDR2 SMNVEV (reference sequence). The V gene end was trimmed by 7 bases and the J gene end by 4 bases; junction bases not matched to a gene: 5. The CDR3 extends over 14 amino acids. CDR3 amino acids: CASTAGGYYNEQFF. The CDR3 nucleotides read TGTGCCAGCACCGCGGGGGGGTATTACAATGAGCAGTTCTTC.

This chain links TRBV10-2 with TRBJ2-2; D gene uncertain. CDR1 WSHSY and CDR2 SAAADI come from the germline V gene. The CDR3 runs 11 residues. V was trimmed by 6 bases and J by 7 bases, leaving 6 bases between them. CDR3 loop: CASRILGELFF. Here the CDR3 DNA reads TGCGCCAGCAGAATTCTCGGGGAGCTGTTTTTT.